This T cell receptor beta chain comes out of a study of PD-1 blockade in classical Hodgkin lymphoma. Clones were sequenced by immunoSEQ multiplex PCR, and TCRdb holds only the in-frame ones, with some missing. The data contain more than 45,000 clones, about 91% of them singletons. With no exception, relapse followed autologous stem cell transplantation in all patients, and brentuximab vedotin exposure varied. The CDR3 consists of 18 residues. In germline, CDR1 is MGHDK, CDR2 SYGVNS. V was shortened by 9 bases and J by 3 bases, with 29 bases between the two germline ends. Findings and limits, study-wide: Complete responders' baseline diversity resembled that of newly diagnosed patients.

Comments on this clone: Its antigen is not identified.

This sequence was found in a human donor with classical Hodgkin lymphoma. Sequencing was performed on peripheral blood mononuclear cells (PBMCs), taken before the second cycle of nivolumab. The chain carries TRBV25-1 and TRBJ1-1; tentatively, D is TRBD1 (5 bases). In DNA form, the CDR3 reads TGTGCCAGGAGGGGTTTCGGGGTCAGACCTCTCGAACACACTGAAGCTTTCTTT. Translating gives CARRGFGVRPLEHTEAFF.